The 16 T cell receptor beta chains below all came from one sample that was sequenced in a study of T cell repertoires in cytomegalovirus infection. Each CDR3 protein gets one entry after TCRdb re-called the reads with MiXCR. The table includes approximately 180,000 distinct CDR3 sequences, approximately 9.7% detected once. The specimen was PBMCs. The receptor set was obtained from a human donor in good health (CMV status not recorded). Some clones in this sample may be carry-over from other donors' samples.

The chain joins TRBV20-1 to TRBJ2-5; unclear D gene. Germline lookup yields CDR1 DFQATT and CDR2 SNEGSKA (reference sequence). V was pared by 4 bases and J by 3 bases, with 12 bases between. The CDR3 runs 13 residues. The CDR3 loop reads CSATQVEKETQYF. The CDR3 nucleotides are TGCAGTGCTACTCAGGTGGAAAAAGAGACCCAGTACTTC.

This clonotype was recorded many times. The V call is TRBV7-2, the J call TRBJ2-3; D remains unclear. The CDR3 sequence is 13 residues long. V shed 2 bases and J shed 4 bases, with 7 bases lying between them. The germline V gene has CDR1 SGHTA and CDR2 FQGNSA. CDR3 protein: CASSLNKADTQYF. As DNA, the CDR3 is TGTGCCAGCAGCTTAAATAAAGCAGATACGCAGTATTTT.

This clonotype was counted between two and nine times. V and J are TRBV27 and TRBJ2-1; D gene ambiguous. V was pared by 3 bases and J by 3 bases, with 6 bases between. This CDR3 region has 13 residues. Germline lookup yields CDR1 MNHEY and CDR2 SMNVEV (reference sequence). The CDR3 sequence is CASSFNDYNEQFF. The DNA for the CDR3 is TGTGCCAGCAGTTTTAACGACTACAATGAGCAGTTCTTC.

This clonotype occurred many times. The CDR3 DNA is TGTGCCAGCTCGAGTCACGGGATCCAGTCTAACTATGGCTACACCTTC. It is translated as CASSSHGIQSNYGYTF. The chain has TRBV7-2 and TRBJ1-2; the D is unclear. The length of the CDR3 is 16 residues. Germline V gives CDR1 SGHTA, CDR2 FQGNSA. Trimming pared 8 bases from V and 0 bases from J, leaving 19 bases between.

This clonotype showed up many times. In DNA form, the CDR3 reads TGTGCCAGCAGTTACTTGAGGGACTATGGCTACACCTTC. Translating gives CASSYLRDYGYTF. The V call is TRBV6-2 or TRBV6-3, the J call TRBJ1-2; no definite D call. The germline V and J ends were trimmed by 1 base and 3 bases, with 6 bases remaining between them. The length of the CDR3 is 13 residues. The germline V gene encodes CDR1 MNHEY and CDR2 SVGEGT.

This chain connects TRBV6-5 to TRBJ2-1; 7 bases align to TRBD1. The CDR3 covers 15 residues. Trimming at V came to 2 bases and at J to 5 bases, leaving 6 bases not matched to a gene. Germline CDR1 and CDR2: MNHEY and SVGAGI. CDR3 nucleotide sequence: TGTGCCAGCAGTTACGGGACAGCGAACCACAATGAGCAGTTCTTC. Translating gives CASSYGTANHNEQFF.

This clonotype was detected many times. V gene TRBV5-1 combines with J gene TRBJ1-1; TRBD1 agrees at 7 bases. The V segment lost 4 bases and the J segment 5 bases; nucleotides outside the gene matches: 11. The CDR3 runs to 15 residues. Germline V gives CDR1 SGHRS, CDR2 YFSETQ. The CDR3 sequence: CASSIQTGRGTEAFF. CDR3 coding DNA: TGCGCCAGCAGCATACAGACAGGGAGGGGGACTGAAGCTTTCTTT.

This clonotype was counted between two and nine times. The V and J genes are TRBV7-9 and TRBJ1-5; a possible D gene is TRBD1 (6 bases). Trimming removed 4 bases at V and 6 bases at J, with 13 bases between. This CDR3 comprises 14 residues. Looked up from germline, CDR1 is SEHNR and CDR2 is FQNEAQ (reference sequence). CDR3 bases: TGTGCCAGCAGCTATCAGGGGAGGGGTCAGCCCCAGCATTTT. Its protein is CASSYQGRGQPQHF.

This chain connects TRBV7-8 to TRBJ2-2; D is ambiguous. Between the trimmed V and J ends, which lost 0 bases and 1 base, there was a span of 9 bases. Germline CDR1 SGHVS, CDR2 FQNEAQ. CDR3 length: 16 amino acids. The DNA for the CDR3 is TGTGCCAGCAGCTTAGCCAGACTGATGAACACCGGGGAGCTGTTTTTT. This translates into CASSLARLMNTGELFF.

This clonotype was seen repeatedly, ten times or more. CDR3 in DNA: TGTGCCAGCAGCATTCCCCGAGATACGCAGTATTTT. It yields the protein CASSIPRDTQYF. This sequence joins TRBV7-8 and TRBJ2-3, with D uncertain. This CDR3 is built from 12 residues. Germline CDR1 SGHVS, CDR2 FQNEAQ. Trimming took 5 bases from V and 5 from J, leaving 8 bases between them.

The chain has TRBV27 and TRBJ1-4; D is unclear. V was shortened by 5 bases and J by 5 bases, with 18 bases between the two germline ends. Germline V gene data show CDR1 as MNHEY and CDR2 as SMNVEV (reference sequence). The CDR3 contains 16 residues. The DNA of the CDR3 is TGTGCCAGCAGTCCGAACCCCGTGGCCCAGAATGAAAAACTGTTTTTT. Translated, it gives CASSPNPVAQNEKLFF.

This clonotype was found many times. V usage is TRBV7-3 and J usage is TRBJ2-2, with 10 bases aligning to TRBD2. The V segment lost 1 base and the J segment 6 bases; nucleotides outside the gene matches: 5. Germline V gene data show CDR1 as SGHTA and CDR2 as FQGTGA. The CDR3 is made up of 16 amino acids. CDR3: CASSLRSSGSAGELFF. The CDR3 coding sequence is TGTGCCAGCAGCTTAAGGTCTAGCGGGAGTGCCGGGGAGCTGTTTTTT.

This clonotype has more than one count but fewer than ten. DNA of the CDR3: TGTGCCAGCAGTAACTACTCCGGGACAGCCAAAAACATTCAGTACTTC. As protein: CASSNYSGTAKNIQYF. The chain carries TRBV28 and TRBJ2-4; tentatively, D is TRBD1 or TRBD2 (5 bases each). CDR3 length: 16 amino acids. V lost 5 bases and J 0 bases, leaving 14 bases between the germline ends. The germline V gene encodes CDR1 MDHEN and CDR2 SYDVKM.

This clonotype was counted many times. The chain is built from TRBV7-2 and TRBJ2-1; 8 bases are a match to TRBD2. Germline CDR1 reads SGHTA; CDR2 reads FQGNSA. This CDR3 is 15 amino acids long. Trimming at V came to 4 bases and at J to 0 bases, leaving 2 bases not matched to a gene. The CDR3 loop reads CASSSRGGSYNEQFF. The CDR3 DNA is TGTGCCAGCAGCTCACGGGGGGGCTCCTACAATGAGCAGTTCTTC.

In its sample, this clonotype was seen a few times. J is TRBJ2-7 and V is TRBV30; either TRBD1 or TRBD2 may supply D (6 bases each). Germline loops: CDR1 GTSNPN, CDR2 SVGIG (reference sequence). CDR3 length equals 13 residues. The ends were cut back, 3 bases at V and 3 bases at J, with 12 bases in the middle. The CDR3 sequence is CAWRWGANYEQYF. The DNA for the CDR3 is TGTGCCTGGAGGTGGGGGGCTAACTACGAGCAGTACTTC.

Details on this clonotype: With a much larger clone just one base away, this may be a read error. This chain joins TRBV19 and TRBJ1-5; 11 bases align to TRBD1. Germline values: CDR1 LNHDA, CDR2 SQIVND (reference sequence). CDR3 size: 15 residues. CDR3 in DNA: TGTGCCAGTACCAAGGGGACAGGGGGAAACCAGCCCCAGAATTTT. Translating gives CASTKGTGGNQPQNF.